The next 13 T cell receptor beta chains were all read from a single sample in a study of blood T cells in healthy people across ages. A second PCR of 7 to 11 cycles used a sample-barcoded 5' primer and a J-beta primer mix. MiXCR was run by TCRdb on the 5' RACE reads, yielding one entry per CDR3 protein. The data contain roughly 700,000 distinct CDR3 sequences, roughly 49% of them singletons. The sequenced sample consisted of blood. The receptors stem from a woman aged 55 to 70 in good health.

This clonotype was seen a handful of times. The chain combines TRBV5-1 with TRBJ2-2; D possibly corresponds to TRBD2 (7 bases). This CDR3 is 14 amino acids long. Per germline, CDR1 SGHRS and CDR2 YFSETQ. Trimming removed 8 bases from V and 1 base from J, with 12 bases in between. The CDR3 DNA follows: TGCGCCAGTGGGAGGGGACAGAACACCGGGGAGCTGTTTTTT. Translating it yields CASGRGQNTGELFF.

CDR3 in amino acids: CASSRETGGDQYGYTF. The CDR3 nucleotides are TGTGCCAGCAGCCGGGAAACAGGGGGCGATCAGTATGGCTACACCTTC. The V call is TRBV5-6, the J call TRBJ1-2; 9 nucleotides agree with TRBD1. V dropped 4 bases and J dropped 5; count of bases not matched to a gene: 12. The CDR3 covers 16 residues. Per germline, CDR1 SGHDT and CDR2 YYEEEE. The whole variable domain, filled in from reference TRBV5-6 and TRBJ1-2, reads DAGVTQSPTHLIKTRGQQVTLRCSPKSGHDTVSWYQQALGQGPQFIFQYYEEEERQRGNFPDRFSGHQFPNYSSELNVNALLLGDSALYLCASSRETGGDQYGYTFGSGTRLTVV.

Only a few counts were recorded for this clonotype. The V gene is TRBV29-1, the J gene TRBJ2-1; 9 positions match TRBD2. Losses at the gene ends were 4 bases for V and 3 bases for J; bases not matched to a gene: 10. This CDR3 has 16 residues. The germline V gene encodes CDR1 SQVTM and CDR2 ANQGSEA. CDR3 nucleotides: TGCAGCGTTGGAGCGGGAGGCCGTATCAGCTACAATGAGCAGTTCTTC. It specifies CSVGAGGRISYNEQFF.

The sample holds a few counts of this clonotype. One junction end disagrees with the germline gene, perhaps due to a read error. This chain uses TRBV7-2 with TRBJ2-7, with 7 bases fitting TRBD1. The CDR3 spans 15 residues. The germline CDR1 and CDR2 sequences are SGHTA and FQGNSA. The CDR3 is CASTLPTGQQYEQYF. The DNA for the CDR3 is TGTGCCAGCACCTTACCCACGGGACAGCAATACGAGCAGTACTTC.

V is TRBV11-1 and J is TRBJ2-7; TRBD2 aligns across 7 bases. The CDR3 covers 15 residues. Germline CDR1 and CDR2: SGHAT and FQDESV (reference sequence). V shed 2 bases and J 4 bases; nucleotides not matched to a gene: 8. The CDR3 sequence: CASSLTTSIGYEQYF. CDR3 DNA: TGTGCCAGCAGCTTAACGACTAGCATCGGTTACGAGCAGTACTTC.

This clonotype was counted a few times. CDR3 DNA sequence: TGCGCCAGCAGCTTTAATTCCGGACAGCAAGAGACCCAGTACTTC. This gives the protein CASSFNSGQQETQYF. The V and J genes are TRBV5-1 and TRBJ2-5; D is possibly TRBD1 (6 bases). The CDR3 is made up of 15 amino acids. Looked up from germline, CDR1 is SGHRS and CDR2 is YFSETQ. With 2 bases removed from V and 2 bases from J, the gap between germline ends came to 13 bases.

The V gene is TRBV18, the J gene TRBJ2-3, with 7 bases lining up with TRBD1. Germline loops: CDR1 KGHSH, CDR2 LQKENI. V trimming: 5 bases; J trimming: 6 bases; junction bases outside the gene matches: 11. CDR3 length equals 15 residues. The CDR3 sequence: CASSERQGTPDTQYF. The CDR3 coding sequence is TGTGCCAGCTCAGAACGACAGGGCACTCCGGATACGCAGTATTTT.

V gene TRBV20-1 combines with J gene TRBJ2-3; the D is unclear. V shed 6 bases and J shed 3 bases, with 19 bases lying between them. The CDR3 consists of 15 residues. The germline CDR1 and CDR2 sequences are DFQATT and SNEGSKA (reference sequence). The CDR3 is CSASLPVRRTDTQYF. As DNA, the CDR3 is TGCAGTGCGTCTCTCCCTGTCCGACGGACAGATACGCAGTATTTT.

The J gene is TRBJ2-7, the V gene TRBV14; tentative D call: TRBD2 (5 bases). This CDR3 has 15 amino acids. With 0 bases removed from V and 6 bases from J, the gap between germline ends came to 15 bases. Germline values: CDR1 SGHDN, CDR2 FVKESK. CDR3 amino acids: CASSQETGWYPEQYF. The CDR3 DNA sequence: TGTGCCAGCAGCCAAGAGACGGGGTGGTACCCCGAGCAGTACTTC.

The V call is TRBV28, the J call TRBJ2-1; the D gene is possibly TRBD1 (6 bases). The V and J ends lost 6 bases and 0 bases respectively, with 12 bases between them. The CDR3 consists of 15 residues. The germline V gene encodes CDR1 MDHEN and CDR2 SYDVKM. This CDR3 is CASRSTGLSYNEQFF. DNA for the CDR3: TGTGCCAGCAGGTCCACAGGGCTCTCCTACAATGAGCAGTTCTTC.

This clonotype was seen a few times. The genes are TRBV15 and TRBJ2-7; 7 positions match TRBD2. This CDR3 spans 16 amino acids. In germline, CDR1 is LNHNV, CDR2 YYDKDF (reference sequence). The ends lost 5 bases at V and 4 bases at J; junction bases unmatched: 14. The CDR3 spells CATSDPRREGRYEQYF. In nucleotides, the CDR3 is TGTGCCACCAGCGATCCGAGGAGGGAGGGCAGGTACGAGCAGTACTTC.

This clonotype has more than one count but fewer than ten. V gene TRBV7-2 combines with J gene TRBJ1-2; no clear D. Germline V gene data show CDR1 as SGHTA and CDR2 as FQGNSA. CDR3 length equals 14 residues. Trimming removed 5 bases from V and 6 bases from J, with 16 bases in between. The CDR3 spells CASSPGGSSHGYTF. The CDR3 coding sequence is TGTGCCAGCAGCCCGGGAGGGAGCAGTCATGGCTACACCTTC.

This clonotype was observed a handful of times. The chain uses TRBV20-1 and TRBJ1-4; D is possibly TRBD1 (6 bases). CDR1 and CDR2 (germline): DFQATT, SNEGSKA (reference sequence). The CDR3 extends over 13 amino acids. Trimming removed 3 bases at V and 8 bases at J, with 13 bases between. Here the CDR3 reads CSASSQGGEKLFF. The CDR3 nucleotides are TGCAGTGCTAGTTCACAGGGAGGGGAAAAACTGTTTTTT.